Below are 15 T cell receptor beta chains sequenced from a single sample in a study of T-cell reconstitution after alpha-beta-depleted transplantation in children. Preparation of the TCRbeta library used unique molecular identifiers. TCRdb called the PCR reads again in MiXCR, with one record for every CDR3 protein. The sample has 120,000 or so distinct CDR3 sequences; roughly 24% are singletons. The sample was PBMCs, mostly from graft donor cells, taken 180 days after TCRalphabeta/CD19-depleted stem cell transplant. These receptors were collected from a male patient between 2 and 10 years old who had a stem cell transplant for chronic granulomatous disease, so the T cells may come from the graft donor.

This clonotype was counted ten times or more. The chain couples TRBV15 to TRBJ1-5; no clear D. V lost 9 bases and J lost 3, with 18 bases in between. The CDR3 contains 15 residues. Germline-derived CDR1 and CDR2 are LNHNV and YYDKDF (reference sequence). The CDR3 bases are TGTGCCACGAGACCCTTTCCGGGGTACAATCAGCCCCAGCATTTT. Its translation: CATRPFPGYNQPQHF.

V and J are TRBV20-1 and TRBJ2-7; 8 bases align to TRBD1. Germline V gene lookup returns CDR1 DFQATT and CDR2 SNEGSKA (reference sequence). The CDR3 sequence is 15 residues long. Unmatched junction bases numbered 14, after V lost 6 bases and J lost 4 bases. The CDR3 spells CSAALGGRGLYEQYF. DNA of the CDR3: TGCAGTGCCGCATTAGGCGGCAGGGGGCTTTACGAGCAGTACTTC.

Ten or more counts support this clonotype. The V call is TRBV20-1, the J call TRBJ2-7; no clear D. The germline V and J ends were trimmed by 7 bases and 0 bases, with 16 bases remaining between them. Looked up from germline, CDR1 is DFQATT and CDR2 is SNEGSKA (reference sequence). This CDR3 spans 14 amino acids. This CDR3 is CSVSGTVSSYEQYF. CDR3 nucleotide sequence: TGCAGTGTTAGTGGTACAGTAAGCTCCTACGAGCAGTACTTC.

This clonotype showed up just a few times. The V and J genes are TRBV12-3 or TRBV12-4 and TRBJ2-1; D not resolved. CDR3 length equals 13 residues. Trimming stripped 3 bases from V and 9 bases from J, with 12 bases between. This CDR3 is CASSLVRLSEQFF. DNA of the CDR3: TGTGCCAGCAGTTTGGTGCGGTTGAGTGAGCAGTTCTTC.

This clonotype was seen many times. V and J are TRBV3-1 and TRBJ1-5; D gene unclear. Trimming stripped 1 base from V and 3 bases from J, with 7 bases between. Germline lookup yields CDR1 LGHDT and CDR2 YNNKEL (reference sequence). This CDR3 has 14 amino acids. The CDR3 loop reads CASSQGGTNQPQHF. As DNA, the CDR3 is TGTGCCAGCAGCCAAGGTGGCACCAATCAGCCCCAGCATTTT.

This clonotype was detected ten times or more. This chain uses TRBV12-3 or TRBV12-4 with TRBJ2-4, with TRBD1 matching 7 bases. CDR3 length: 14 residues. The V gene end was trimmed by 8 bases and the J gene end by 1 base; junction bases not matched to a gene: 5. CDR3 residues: CASAQGVAKNIQYF. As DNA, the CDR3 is TGTGCCAGCGCTCAGGGGGTGGCCAAAAACATTCAGTACTTC.

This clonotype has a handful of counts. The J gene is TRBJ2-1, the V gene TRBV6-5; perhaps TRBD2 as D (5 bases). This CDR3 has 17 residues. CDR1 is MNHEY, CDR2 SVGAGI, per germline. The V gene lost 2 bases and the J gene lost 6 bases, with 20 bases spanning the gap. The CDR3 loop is CASSYGGVGVPINEQFF. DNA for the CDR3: TGTGCCAGCAGTTACGGAGGAGTGGGCGTCCCCATCAATGAGCAGTTCTTC.

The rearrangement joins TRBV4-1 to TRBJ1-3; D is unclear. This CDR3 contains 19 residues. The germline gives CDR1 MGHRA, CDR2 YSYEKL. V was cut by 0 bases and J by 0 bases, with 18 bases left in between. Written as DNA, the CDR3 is TGCGCCAGCAGCCAAGAGGGGTTACCCGGCAGCAACTCTGGAAACACCATATATTTT. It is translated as CASSQEGLPGSNSGNTIYF.

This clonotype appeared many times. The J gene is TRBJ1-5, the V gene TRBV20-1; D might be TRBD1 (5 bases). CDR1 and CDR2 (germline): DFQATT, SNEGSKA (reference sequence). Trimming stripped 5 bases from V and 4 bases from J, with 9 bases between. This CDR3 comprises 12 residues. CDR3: CSAGDRNQPQHF. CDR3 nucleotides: TGCAGTGCTGGGGACCGAAATCAGCCCCAGCATTTT.

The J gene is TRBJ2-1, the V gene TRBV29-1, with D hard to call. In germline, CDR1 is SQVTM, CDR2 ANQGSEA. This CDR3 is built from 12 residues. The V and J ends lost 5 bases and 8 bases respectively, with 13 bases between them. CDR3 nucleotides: TGCAGCGTTTATCAAGGGTATGATGAGCAGTTCTTC. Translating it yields CSVYQGYDEQFF.

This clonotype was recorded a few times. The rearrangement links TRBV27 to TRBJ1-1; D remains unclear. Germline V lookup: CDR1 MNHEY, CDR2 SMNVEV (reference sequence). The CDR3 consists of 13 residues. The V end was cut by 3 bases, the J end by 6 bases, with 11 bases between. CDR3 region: CASSFRGNPEAFF. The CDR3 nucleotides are TGTGCCAGCAGTTTCCGGGGAAACCCTGAAGCTTTCTTT.

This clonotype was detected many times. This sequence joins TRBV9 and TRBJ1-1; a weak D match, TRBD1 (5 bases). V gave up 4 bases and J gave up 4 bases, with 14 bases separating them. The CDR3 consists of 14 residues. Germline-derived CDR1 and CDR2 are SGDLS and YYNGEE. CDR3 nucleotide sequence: TGTGCCAGCAGCTGGGGGGGGACGACCACTGAAGCTTTCTTT. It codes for CASSWGGTTTEAFF. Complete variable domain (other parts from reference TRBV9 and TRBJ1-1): DSGVTQTPKHLITATGQRVTLRCSPRSGDLSVYWYQQSLDQGLQFLIQYYNGEERAKGNILERFSAQQFPDLHSELNLSSLELGDSALYFCASSWGGTTTEAFFGQGTRLTVV.

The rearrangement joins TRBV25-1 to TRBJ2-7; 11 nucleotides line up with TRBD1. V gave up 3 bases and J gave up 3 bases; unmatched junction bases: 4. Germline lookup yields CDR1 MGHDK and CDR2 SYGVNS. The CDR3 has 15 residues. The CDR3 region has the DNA TGTGCCAGCAGTGAGTCCGGGACAGGGGGCTACGAGCAGTACTTC. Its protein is CASSESGTGGYEQYF.

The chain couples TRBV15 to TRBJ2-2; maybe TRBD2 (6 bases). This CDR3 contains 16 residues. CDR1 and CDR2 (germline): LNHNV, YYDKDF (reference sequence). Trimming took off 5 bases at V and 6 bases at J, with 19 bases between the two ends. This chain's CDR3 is CATSPRRTTGAGELFF. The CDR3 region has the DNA TGTGCCACCAGCCCTCGGAGGACTACAGGTGCCGGGGAGCTGTTTTTT.

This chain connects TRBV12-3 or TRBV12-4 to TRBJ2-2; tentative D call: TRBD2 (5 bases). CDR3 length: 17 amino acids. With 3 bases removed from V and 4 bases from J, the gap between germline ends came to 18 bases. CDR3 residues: CASSFDGSVRGTGELFF. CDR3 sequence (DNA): TGTGCCAGCAGTTTTGATGGTAGCGTCCGAGGCACCGGGGAGCTGTTTTTT.